Shown below are 22 T cell receptor beta chains from a single sample sequenced in a study of CD8+ T cells in alopecia areata. Extraction of RNA preceded its reverse transcription into cDNA, which served as the sequencing template. Method: immunoSEQ multiplex PCR; TCRdb's copy keeps in-frame clones and lacks some. This table holds approximately 82,000 clones, roughly half found once. The sequenced sample was NKG2D-high CD8+ T cells sorted from blood. Every receptor here comes from a human donor with alopecia areata.

CDR3 sequence reads: CASSPRGSSYNEQFF. CDR3 in DNA: TGTGCCAGCAGCCCCCGGGGGAGCTCCTACAATGAGCAGTTCTTC. J is TRBJ2-1 and V is TRBV13; D is perhaps TRBD2 (6 bases). V dropped 5 bases and J dropped 0 bases, with 11 bases sitting between them. The germline V gene encodes CDR1 PRHDT and CDR2 FYEKMQ (reference sequence). The CDR3 is made up of 15 amino acids.

The chain combines TRBV2 with TRBJ2-4; tentative D call: TRBD2 (5 bases). The CDR3 totals 14 residues. The ends were cut back, 5 bases at V and 2 bases at J, with 10 bases in the middle. Germline V gene lookup returns CDR1 SNHLY and CDR2 FYNNEI. CDR3 coding DNA: TGTGCCAGCAGTCGAGGGTTTACCAAAAACATTCAGTACTTC. This translates into CASSRGFTKNIQYF.

This clone was observed a few times. This chain connects TRBV7-8 to TRBJ2-7; perhaps TRBD1 as D (5 bases). The CDR3 length is 15 residues. Germline V CDR1 and CDR2: SGHVS, FQNEAQ. V shed 5 bases and J shed 5 bases, with 19 bases lying between them. CDR3 nucleotides: TGTGCCAGCAGCCGCCAAGGTCCAGGGTTGGACGAGCAGTACTTC. Protein sequence: CASSRQGPGLDEQYF.

This clone appeared a few times. The rearrangement uses TRBV28 and TRBJ1-5; TRBD1 matches at 9 bases. The CDR3 sequence is 16 residues long. CDR1 and CDR2 (germline): MDHEN, SYDVKM. V shed 6 bases, J shed 5 bases, and the junction held 11 bases outside the gene matches. The CDR3 loop reads CASSPTGTGQYQPQHF. CDR3 in DNA: TGTGCCAGCAGCCCGACCGGGACAGGGCAGTATCAGCCCCAGCATTTT.

This clone was counted only a few times. This sequence joins TRBV4-1 and TRBJ2-7; D remains unclear. Germline V gene data show CDR1 as MGHRA and CDR2 as YSYEKL. Trimming took 2 bases from V and 3 from J, leaving 11 bases between them. The CDR3 runs 14 residues. The CDR3 coding sequence is TGCGCCAGCAGCCAAAACCTGGGGTACTACGAGCAGTACTTC. This encodes CASSQNLGYYEQYF.

The chain joins TRBV4-1 to TRBJ2-5, with TRBD1 identical over 9 bases. The V segment lost 4 bases and the J segment 7 bases; nucleotides outside the gene matches: 7. The CDR3 is made up of 14 amino acids. Germline values: CDR1 MGHRA, CDR2 YSYEKL. The CDR3 protein is CASSLDRGKATQYF. In DNA, the CDR3 is TGCGCCAGCAGCCTCGACAGGGGGAAAGCGACCCAGTACTTC.

The chain joins TRBV4-1 to TRBJ2-1; D gene unclear. The CDR3 contains 14 residues. Trimming pared 0 bases from V and 3 bases from J, leaving 6 bases between. Germline V gene data show CDR1 as MGHRA and CDR2 as YSYEKL. The CDR3 loop reads CASSQDRLYNEQFF. In DNA form, the CDR3 reads TGCGCCAGCAGCCAAGATCGGCTCTACAATGAGCAGTTCTTC.

This rearrangement joins TRBV28 to TRBJ2-3; 9 positions agree with TRBD2. Germline CDR1 is MDHEN and CDR2 is SYDVKM. This CDR3 has 14 residues. The V gene end was trimmed by 5 bases and the J gene end by 8 bases; junction bases not matched to a gene: 8. Here the CDR3 reads CASSTLAGDFTQYF. DNA of the CDR3: TGTGCCAGCAGTACGTTAGCGGGAGATTTTACGCAGTATTTT.

The V and J genes are TRBV27 and TRBJ2-7, with a weak D call TRBD2 (6 bases). Per germline, CDR1 MNHEY and CDR2 SMNVEV (reference sequence). The length of the CDR3 is 13 residues. V shed 5 bases and J shed 1 base, with 9 bases lying between them. The CDR3 DNA follows: TGTGCCAGCAGTACGGCGGGATCCTACGAGCAGTACTTC. This translates into CASSTAGSYEQYF.

The rearrangement uses TRBV6-5 and TRBJ1-6; D not resolved. Germline CDR1 MNHEY, CDR2 SVGAGI. This CDR3 is built from 12 residues. The V end was cut by 7 bases, the J end by 10 bases, with 11 bases between. The CDR3 loop reads CASTSGGSPLHF. The CDR3, as DNA: TGTGCCAGCACCTCCGGAGGCTCACCCCTCCACTTT.

This clone was seen more than once but under ten times. The gene calls are TRBV28 and TRBJ2-1; perhaps D is TRBD1 or TRBD2 (5 bases each). V was shortened by 8 bases and J by 9 bases, with 11 bases between the two germline ends. Germline V gene lookup returns CDR1 MDHEN and CDR2 SYDVKM. The CDR3 contains 11 residues. In nucleotides, the CDR3 is TGTGCCAGCGCTCCAGGGACTGAGCAGTTCTTC. This codes for CASAPGTEQFF.

The chain couples TRBV4-1 to TRBJ1-1; no firm D call. This CDR3 comprises 14 residues. V was clipped by 0 bases and J by 2 bases, with 7 bases between them. CDR1 and CDR2 (germline): MGHRA, YSYEKL. CDR3 in amino acids: CASSQEPANTEAFF. CDR3 nucleotides: TGCGCCAGCAGCCAAGAGCCAGCCAACACTGAAGCTTTCTTT.

This clone was observed a handful of times. This chain connects TRBV2 to TRBJ2-5; D perhaps matches TRBD2 (5 bases). Trimming took off 5 bases at V and 7 bases at J, with 23 bases between the two ends. The CDR3 is 16 amino acids. Looked up from germline, CDR1 is SNHLY and CDR2 is FYNNEI. The CDR3, as DNA: TGTGCCAGCAGTCTCGGAGTAGGGAGCCCAAGAGGGACCCAGTACTTC. Protein sequence: CASSLGVGSPRGTQYF.

This sequence joins TRBV10-2 and TRBJ2-7; unclear D gene. Germline V CDR1 and CDR2: WSHSY, SAAADI. This CDR3 has 13 residues. The V and J ends lost 4 bases and 3 bases respectively, with 10 bases between them. The DNA for the CDR3 is TGCGCCAGCAGTGTGGGCAGAGACTACGAGCAGTACTTC. Translating it yields CASSVGRDYEQYF.

This clone was detected only once. V is TRBV30 and J is TRBJ1-1; D is ambiguous. Germline V gene lookup returns CDR1 GTSNPN and CDR2 SVGIG (reference sequence). V lost 3 bases, J lost 11 bases, and 13 bases lay in between. This CDR3 has 11 residues. The CDR3 protein is CAWRYGYWAFF. CDR3 coding DNA: TGTGCCTGGAGGTATGGGTACTGGGCTTTCTTT.

The chain joins TRBV9 to TRBJ2-3, with TRBD1 matching 10 bases. CDR1 is SGDLS, CDR2 YYNGEE, per germline. V was clipped by 3 bases and J by 4 bases; unmatched bases: 2. The CDR3 has 14 residues. The CDR3 DNA reads as TGTGCCAGCAGCGCGGGACAGGGGTCAGATACGCAGTATTTT. Translating gives CASSAGQGSDTQYF.

The V and J genes are TRBV27 and TRBJ2-5; 10 nucleotides match TRBD2. Germline V lookup: CDR1 MNHEY, CDR2 SMNVEV (reference sequence). V was pared by 4 bases and J by 3 bases, with 2 bases of the junction left unmatched. CDR3 length equals 14 residues. The CDR3 here is CASSSLAGEETQYF. The CDR3 bases are TGTGCCAGCAGTTCTCTAGCGGGAGAAGAGACCCAGTACTTC.

This rearrangement joins TRBV18 to TRBJ2-7; D is ambiguous. Germline lookup yields CDR1 KGHSH and CDR2 LQKENI. CDR3 length: 13 residues. V gave up 6 bases and J gave up 0 bases, with 9 bases separating them. The CDR3: CASSPSSSYEQYF. CDR3 coding DNA: TGTGCCAGCTCCCCTTCGTCCTCCTACGAGCAGTACTTC. Together with reference TRBV18 and TRBJ2-7, the CDR3 gives the full variable domain: NAGVMQNPRHLVRRRGQEARLRCSPMKGHSHVYWYRQLPEEGLKFMVYLQKENIIDESGMPKERFSAEFPKEGPSILRIQQVVRGDSAAYFCASSPSSSYEQYFGPGTRLTVT.

The gene calls are TRBV29-1 and TRBJ2-7, with D tentatively TRBD1 (8 bases). CDR1 is SQVTM and CDR2 is ANQGSEA in the germline V gene. This CDR3 is 12 amino acids long. Trimming shortened V by 3 bases and J by 7 bases, and 13 bases separated the two germline ends. The CDR3 is CSVEDREGEQYF. DNA of the CDR3: TGCAGCGTTGAGGACAGGGAGGGGGAGCAGTACTTC.

The rearrangement links TRBV6-6 to TRBJ1-5; D unclear. The ends were cut back, 2 bases at V and 0 bases at J, with 5 bases in the middle. The CDR3 is made up of 14 amino acids. From germline, CDR1 is MNHNY and CDR2 SVGAGI (reference sequence). CDR3 in amino acids: CASSYVSSNQPQHF. The CDR3 bases are TGTGCCAGCAGTTACGTTAGTAGCAATCAGCCCCAGCATTTT.

This rearrangement joins TRBV14 to TRBJ2-3; D ambiguous. The CDR3 runs to 12 residues. Trimming shortened V by 4 bases and J by 5 bases, and 7 bases separated the two germline ends. Germline V lookup: CDR1 SGHDN, CDR2 FVKESK. The CDR3 region is CASSPVGDTQYF. For the CDR3, the DNA is TGTGCCAGCAGCCCCGTCGGAGATACGCAGTATTTT.

The J gene is TRBJ2-3, the V gene TRBV6-5, with D hard to call. The CDR3 length is 12 residues. Germline lookup yields CDR1 MNHEY and CDR2 SVGAGI. Deletions cut 11 bases from V and 8 bases from J, with 17 bases between. In nucleotides, the CDR3 is TGTGCCGCGTCCCAGACATCTAGTACGCAGTATTTT. It yields the protein CAASQTSSTQYF.